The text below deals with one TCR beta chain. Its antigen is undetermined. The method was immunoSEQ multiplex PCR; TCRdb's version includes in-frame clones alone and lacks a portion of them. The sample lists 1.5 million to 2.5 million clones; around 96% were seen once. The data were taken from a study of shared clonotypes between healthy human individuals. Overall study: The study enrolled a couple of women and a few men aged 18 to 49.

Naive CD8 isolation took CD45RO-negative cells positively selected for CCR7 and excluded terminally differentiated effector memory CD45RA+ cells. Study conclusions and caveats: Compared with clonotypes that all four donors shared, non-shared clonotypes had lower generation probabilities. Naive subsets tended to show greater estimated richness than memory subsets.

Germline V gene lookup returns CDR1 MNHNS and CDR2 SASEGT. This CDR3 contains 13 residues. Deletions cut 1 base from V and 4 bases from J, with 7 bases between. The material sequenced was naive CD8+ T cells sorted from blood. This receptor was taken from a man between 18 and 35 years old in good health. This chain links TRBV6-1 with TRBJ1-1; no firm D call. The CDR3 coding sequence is TGTGCCAGCAGTGAAGACAGTTTCACTGAAGCTTTCTTT. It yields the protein CASSEDSFTEAFF.